This entry features one T cell receptor (beta chain) sequence. Its antigen is unknown. This sample is drawn from a study of vaccination and CD4 T cells after COVID-19. Sequencing of the DNA from cultured CD4+ T cells was carried out with the Oncomine TCR Beta short-read assay. From CD4+ T cells that had been cultured, genomic DNA was extracted. TCRdb re-analysed the PCR reads in MiXCR, keeping a single row per CDR3 protein. The sample shows thousands of distinct CDR3 sequences, 41% of them seen only once. Regarding treatment: roughly 10-day PBMC culture with coronavirus spike peptide pools or control peptides (ViraFEST assay). One should note that the unexposed donor's CD4+ T cells were collected before the COVID-19 pandemic (2011-2018). V lost 3 bases, J lost 3 bases, and 16 bases lay in between. Per germline, CDR1 DFQATT and CDR2 SNEGSKA (reference sequence). CDR3 length: 15 residues.

The chain has TRBV20-1 and TRBJ2-3; TRBD2 is a possible D gene (5 bases). Sequenced input: CD4+ T cells from blood, cultured in vitro. This sequence was found in a human donor in good health. This CDR3 reads CSARVEGQVTDTQYF. The CDR3 nucleotides read TGCAGTGCTAGGGTCGAGGGCCAGGTGACAGATACGCAGTATTTT.